Listed here is a single T cell receptor beta chain. What it recognizes is unknown. One end of the junction is discordant with germline, which a read error may explain. PCR employed 60 Vbeta and 13 Jbeta primers. Measured with immunoSEQ multiplex PCR; TCRdb has only the in-frame clones, and not every one. This sample has around 300,000 clones, with approximately 84% found just once. This entry is derived from a study of cytomegalovirus exposure and HLA in healthy donors. Turning to the study itself: About 85 million unique TCRs from HLA-typed donors were held in an early release of data. Whole-study results and caveats: Researchers reported in a later analysis that a missense DCLRE1C variant was tied to TCR beta V- and J-gene trimming. A later analysis found most CMV-associated TCR beta chains apparently HLA-restricted.

This CDR3 is built from 13 residues. Germline lookup yields CDR1 SGHDT and CDR2 YYEEEE. Sequenced input: PBMCs. J is TRBJ2-7 and V is TRBV5-6, with D maybe TRBD2 (5 bases). The clonotype was recovered from a woman in her forties in good health and CMV-seropositive. The CDR3 loop reads CASSLRGPALLDF. CDR3 DNA sequence: TGTGCCAGCAGCTTGCGGGGTCCAGCCCTTCTAGACTTC.